This note documents a single T cell receptor (beta chain) sequence. The antigen is unknown. These data come from a study of cytomegalovirus exposure and HLA in healthy donors. The study, taken as a whole, reports: CMV serostatus stood as the only immune exposure information on hand. One later analysis reportedly identified an Asian-associated ancestry cluster that showed fewer N-insertions than the approximately 700-donor mean.

The PCR made use of 60 Vbeta and 13 Jbeta primers. Clones were sequenced by immunoSEQ multiplex PCR, and TCRdb holds only the in-frame ones, with some missing. The table has about 120,000 clones, 76% seen once. The CDR3 contains 14 residues. Germline lookup yields CDR1 GTSNPN and CDR2 SVGIG (reference sequence). V trimming: 2 bases; J trimming: 4 bases; junction bases outside the gene matches: 3. What was sequenced was PBMCs. This chain joins TRBV30 and TRBJ2-3; 10 bases map to TRBD2. This clonotype originated in a woman between 40 and 50 years old in good health and CMV-seropositive. CDR3 nucleotide sequence: TGTGCCTGGAGTAGAGCGGGGGGGTCAGATACGCAGTATTTT. It yields the protein CAWSRAGGSDTQYF.